These T cell receptor beta chains were read from a single sample in a study of blood T cell repertoires in COVID-19. TCRdb's copy holds only in-frame clones and misses some; the assay was immunoSEQ multiplex PCR. Of 250,000 to 350,000 clones in the sample, around 85% were seen once. The sample comprised peripheral blood. These receptors were taken from a human donor with COVID-19, enrolled during active disease. The donor label of this sample is uncertain. The CDR3 runs from the conserved cysteine through the conserved F or W. The D gene is left open where the match is weak. Not all rows give a size; the values are once, few, many and, for expanded clones, a class.

TRBJ2-7	TRBV11-2	-	-	TGTGCCAGCAGCTTAGGGCGACAGGCCTTCGAGCAGTACTTC	CASSLGRQAFEQYF
TRBJ1-2	TRBV10-2	-	-	TGCGCCAGCAGTGAGTCTGGGGGGGTGAGCGGCTACACCTTC	CASSESGGVSGYTF
TRBJ2-2	TRBV5-1	TRBD2	-	TGCGCCAGCAGCTCGACTAGCTCGAACACCGGGGAGCTGTTTTTT	CASSSTSSNTGELFF
TRBJ1-5	TRBV28	-	-	TGTGCCAGCCAGGGGAGCAATCAGCCCCAGCATTTT	CASQGSNQPQHF
TRBJ1-6	TRBV7-9	-	-	TGTGCCAGCAGCTTAGGGACGACAGGAGATAATAATTCACCCCTCCACTTT	CASSLGTTGDNNSPLHF
TRBJ1-1	TRBV19	-	-	TGTGCCAGTAGTATCTCTGGCGGGCAGGCTAACACTGAAGCTTTCTTT	CASSISGGQANTEAFF
TRBJ1-2	TRBV19	-	-	TGTGCCAGTAGTTCAAACCTCCAACAAGACTACACCTTC	CASSSNLQQDYTF
TRBJ2-1	TRBV6-1	TRBD2	-	TGTGCCAGCAGTGAACCTAGCGGGAGGATGGATGAGCAGTTCTTC	CASSEPSGRMDEQFF
TRBJ2-7	TRBV20-1	-	once	TGCAGTGCTAGTAGCGGTTACGAGCAGTACTTC	CSASSGYEQYF
TRBJ2-5	TRBV7-8	-	-	TGTGCCAGCAGCTTAGGCGCAGGCTACCAAGAGACCCAGTACTTC	CASSLGAGYQETQYF
TRBJ1-1	TRBV6-5	-	-	TGTGCCAGCAGAGAGAGGTTTCCTATCCAAGCTTTCTTT	CASRERFPIQAFF
TRBJ1-1	TRBV29-1	TRBD1	-	TGCAGCGTTGAAGTGGGGCAGGGGGCGACTGAAGCTTTCTTT	CSVEVGQGATEAFF
TRBJ2-1	TRBV30	TRBD2	-	TGTGCCTGGATTCCTTTAGCGGGAGGGTCGTACAATGAGCAGTTCTTC	CAWIPLAGGSYNEQFF
TRBJ1-5	TRBV27	TRBD1	-	TGTGCCAGCAGCCCAGACAGGGGGTCGCGTCAGCCCCAGCATTTT	CASSPDRGSRQPQHF
TRBJ1-6	TRBV27	-	-	TGCGCCAGCAAGAGGTCCGACAATTCACCCCTCCACTTT	CASKRSDNSPLHF
TRBJ2-5	TRBV11-3	TRBD2	-	TGTGCCAGCAGCACGGGACTAGCGGGGGAGACCCAGTACTTC	CASSTGLAGETQYF
TRBJ2-1	TRBV7-2	-	-	TGTGCCAGCAGCTTAGTCCCGGCAGGGGGGTACGATGAGCAGTTCTTC	CASSLVPAGGYDEQFF
TRBJ2-7	TRBV29-1	-	-	TGCAGCGTTGATACTGGGCCCCCCTACGAGCAGTACTTC	CSVDTGPPYEQYF
TRBJ2-2	TRBV5-1	-	-	TGCGCCAGCAGCTTGAAACAGGGAAACACCGGGGAGCTGTTTTTT	CASSLKQGNTGELFF
TRBJ1-2	TRBV9	-	-	TGTGCCAGCAGCACTCAAACAGAGCACTATGGCTACACCTTC	CASSTQTEHYGYTF
TRBJ1-1	TRBV12-3/TRBV12-4	-	-	TGTGCCAGCAGCCCCGGTACGAACACTGAAGCTTTCTTT	CASSPGTNTEAFF
TRBJ2-3	TRBV27	-	-	TGTGCCAGCAGTCTACTAGCCTCGGGGAGAACAGATACGCAGTATTTT	CASSLLASGRTDTQYF
TRBJ2-5	TRBV7-3	-	-	TGTGCCAGCAGCTTGGACTGGCAAGAGACCCAGTACTTC	CASSLDWQETQYF
TRBJ1-6	TRBV11-1	-	-	TGTGCCAGCAGCACAGAGGCAGGGGTGGTTTCACCCCTCCACTTT	CASSTEAGVVSPLHF
TRBJ2-1	TRBV10-1	-	-	TGCGCCAGCAGTGAGTCGGCGGCGGACAATGAGCAGTTCTTC	CASSESAADNEQFF
TRBJ2-2	TRBV5-1	TRBD1	-	TGCGCCAGCAGCTTAAATAGGGGGCGCCGGGGCACCGGGGAGCTGTTTTTT	CASSLNRGRRGTGELFF
TRBJ2-2	TRBV3-1/TRBV3-2	TRBD1	-	TGTGCCAGCAGCAACAGGGGGTATAACACCGGGGAGCTGTTTTTT	CASSNRGYNTGELFF
TRBJ1-2	TRBV27	TRBD1	-	TGTGCCAGCAGGGATAACAGGGGGGATAGGTATGGCTACACCTTC	CASRDNRGDRYGYTF
TRBJ2-1	TRBV3-1/TRBV3-2	-	-	TGTGCCAGCAGCCGCCCCCCTCCACGGAATGAGCAGTTCTTC	CASSRPPPRNEQFF
TRBJ2-2	TRBV7-3	TRBD1	-	TGTGCCAGCAGCTCCACAGGGGTTACCGGGGAGCTGTTTTTT	CASSSTGVTGELFF
TRBJ1-1	TRBV6-5	-	-	TGTGCCAGCAGGAGATCAGGGGTCCAGAACACTGAAGCTTTCTTT	CASRRSGVQNTEAFF
TRBJ2-4	TRBV6-5	TRBD1	-	TGTGCCAGCAGCGACGGACAGGGTTCGAACATTCAGTACTTC	CASSDGQGSNIQYF
TRBJ1-5	TRBV6-2/TRBV6-3	-	-	TGTGCCAGCAGTTACGGGGCAGGGTCGGCCCAGCATTTT	CASSYGAGSAQHF
TRBJ1-2	TRBV14	-	-	TGTGCCAGCAGCCAAGAATTCGTTACTGAATGGACCTTC	CASSQEFVTEWTF
TRBJ1-1	TRBV11-3	-	-	TGTGCCAGCAGCTTAGAGGCAGGGGTGACTGAAGCTTTCTTT	CASSLEAGVTEAFF
TRBJ2-7	TRBV18	TRBD2	-	TGTGCCAGCTCACCCGGCCCGTCACTAGCGGGAGGATACGAGCAGTACTTC	CASSPGPSLAGGYEQYF
TRBJ2-6	TRBV21-1	-	-	TGTGCCAGCAGCAAAAGAATCGGGTCTCTCTCTGGGGCCAACGTCCTGACTTTC	CASSKRIGSLSGANVLTF
TRBJ2-7	TRBV18	-	-	TGTGCCAGCTCACCAGGGCTGGGCGTGGACGAGCAGTACTTC	CASSPGLGVDEQYF
TRBJ2-7	TRBV15	TRBD2	once	TGTGCCACCAGCTCATTAGCGGGAGGATCCACCTACGAGCAGTACTTC	CATSSLAGGSTYEQYF
TRBJ2-7	TRBV28	-	-	TGTGCCAGTGATTGGAGTGTGAAACCTTTATTTTACGAGCAGTACTTC	CASDWSVKPLFYEQYF
TRBJ2-4	TRBV6-4	TRBD2	-	TGTGCCAGCAGTGAAGTCCTAGCGGGATTAGCGAGTGACAAAAACATTCAGTACTTC	CASSEVLAGLASDKNIQYF
TRBJ2-1	TRBV5-1	TRBD2	few	TGCGCCAGCAGCTCAAGACTAGCGGGAGATGAGAATGAGCAGTTCTTC	CASSSRLAGDENEQFF
TRBJ1-6	TRBV7-2	TRBD1	-	TGTGCCAGCAGCCAACAGGGGAGTAATTCACCCCTCCACTTT	CASSQQGSNSPLHF
TRBJ1-4	TRBV10-3	-	-	TGTGCCATCGGCCGGGACTCTAATGAAAAACTGTTTTTT	CAIGRDSNEKLFF
TRBJ2-3	TRBV3-1/TRBV3-2	TRBD2	-	TGTGCCAGCAGCCAAGAGGGCGGGAGCCAGTACCTGAGCACAGATACGCAGTATTTT	CASSQEGGSQYLSTDTQYF
TRBJ1-6	TRBV19	TRBD1	-	TGTGCCAGTAGTACTGGAGGGACAGGGGGCAATTCACCCCTCCACTTT	CASSTGGTGGNSPLHF
TRBJ2-2	TRBV9	TRBD2	-	TGTGCCAGCAGCGTAACCGCTAGCGGGAGCACCGGGGAGCTGTTTTTT	CASSVTASGSTGELFF
TRBJ1-4	TRBV14	TRBD1	-	TGTGCCAGCAGCCATATCCGACAGGGGCCTGGCGCAACTAATGAAAAACTGTTTTTT	CASSHIRQGPGATNEKLFF
TRBJ1-6	TRBV3-1/TRBV3-2	-	-	TGTGCCAGCAGCCTCCAGGGTGATTCACCCCTCCACTTT	CASSLQGDSPLHF
TRBJ2-7	TRBV29-1	TRBD1	-	TGCAGCGTTCTCCCGACAGGGGCTACCTACGAGCAGTACTTC	CSVLPTGATYEQYF
TRBJ1-1	TRBV28	TRBD1	-	TGTGCCAGCCCTCCAGGGGGGTCTCCGCGGAAGAGCCCTGAAGCTTTCTTT	CASPPGGSPRKSPEAFF
TRBJ1-3	TRBV5-1	-	-	TGCGCCAGCAGGCCCCAGGGGTCTGGAAACACCATATATTTT	CASRPQGSGNTIYF
TRBJ2-7	TRBV28	-	once	TGTGCCAGCAAACCGGGGGGCGGACCCTACGAGCAGTACTTC	CASKPGGGPYEQYF
TRBJ2-1	TRBV27	-	-	TGTGCCAGCAGAGGGGACTCCTACAATGAGCAGTTCTTC	CASRGDSYNEQFF
TRBJ2-3	TRBV5-8	-	-	TGTGCCAGCAGCTGGGGGCCATCCACAGATACGCAGTATTTT	CASSWGPSTDTQYF
TRBJ2-1	TRBV5-1	-	-	TGCGCCAGCACCATTATTTCAGGATACAATGAGCAGTTCTTC	CASTIISGYNEQFF
TRBJ2-1	TRBV6-6	TRBD2	few	TGTGCCAGCAGCCGACTAGCGGGCTACAATGAGCAGTTCTTC	CASSRLAGYNEQFF
TRBJ1-4	TRBV9	-	-	TGTGCCAGCACCCGGACGGTGACAGGTGAAAAACTGTTTTTT	CASTRTVTGEKLFF